The 5 T cell receptor beta chains presented below share a single source sample, sequenced in a study of T cell changes during pregnancy in multiple sclerosis. Profiled with immunoSEQ multiplex PCR; TCRdb holds only in-frame clones, not every one. The table includes 60,000 to 75,000 clones, roughly 92% detected once. The sample was peripheral blood, taken in the second trimester of pregnancy. The receptors come from a female donor with multiple sclerosis, enrolled in a pregnancy study.

This clone was detected once. The chain carries TRBV6-1 and TRBJ2-7, with D unresolved. V was clipped by 8 bases and J by 3 bases, with 11 bases between them. Germline V gene sequence: CDR1 MNHNS, CDR2 SASEGT. CDR3 length equals 12 residues. Here the CDR3 reads CASEQEDYEQYF. The CDR3, as DNA: TGTGCCAGCGAGCAGGAAGACTACGAGCAGTACTTC.

This sequence joins TRBV19 and TRBJ1-2; TRBD1 aligns across 10 bases. V gave up 5 bases and J gave up 7 bases; unmatched junction bases: 7. CDR3 length equals 14 residues. Germline V gene data show CDR1 as LNHDA and CDR2 as SQIVND (reference sequence). The CDR3 DNA follows: TGTGCCAGTAGTTCGACAGGGGGCCTGGGTGGCTACACCTTC. It translates to CASSSTGGLGGYTF.

J is TRBJ2-1 and V is TRBV2; 7 bases are shared with TRBD2. The length of the CDR3 is 12 residues. The junction had 7 bases not matched to a gene; V was cut back by 8 bases and J by 9 bases. CDR1 and CDR2 from the germline V gene are SNHLY and FYNNEI. DNA for the CDR3: TGTGCCAGCTCCCTCGGGAGGACTGAGCAGTTCTTC. The encoded protein is CASSLGRTEQFF.

V gene TRBV6-5 combines with J gene TRBJ1-4; 9 bases are a match to TRBD1. Germline V CDR1 and CDR2: MNHEY, SVGAGI. This CDR3 spans 15 amino acids. J gave up 8 bases and V 4 bases, and 8 bases lay outside the gene matches. CDR3: CASSSGTGYGEKLFF. CDR3 in DNA: TGTGCCAGCAGTTCAGGGACAGGGTACGGCGAAAAACTGTTTTTT.

Within the sample, this clone is medium-sized (0.01 to 0.1%). This sequence joins TRBV5-6 and TRBJ2-2, with D perhaps matching TRBD1 (6 bases). The germline CDR1 and CDR2 sequences are SGHDT and YYEEEE. The length of the CDR3 is 15 residues. With 0 bases removed from V and 3 bases from J, the gap between germline ends came to 9 bases. The CDR3 here is CASSLVQGDTGELFF. The CDR3 DNA sequence: TGTGCCAGCAGCTTGGTACAGGGTGACACCGGGGAGCTGTTTTTT.